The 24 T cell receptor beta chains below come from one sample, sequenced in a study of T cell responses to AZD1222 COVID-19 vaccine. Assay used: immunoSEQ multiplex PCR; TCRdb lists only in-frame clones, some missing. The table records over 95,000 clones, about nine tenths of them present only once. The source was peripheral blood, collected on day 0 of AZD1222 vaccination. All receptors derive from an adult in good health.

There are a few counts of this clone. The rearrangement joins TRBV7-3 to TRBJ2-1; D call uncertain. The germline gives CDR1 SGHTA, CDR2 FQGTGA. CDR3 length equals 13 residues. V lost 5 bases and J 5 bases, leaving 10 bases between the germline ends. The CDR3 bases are TGTGCCAGCAGCGCAGCGAATGACAATGAGCAGTTCTTC. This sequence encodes CASSAANDNEQFF. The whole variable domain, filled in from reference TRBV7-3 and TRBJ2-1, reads GAGVSQTPSNKVTEKGKYVELRCDPISGHTALYWYRQSLGQGPEFLIYFQGTGAADDSGLPNDRFFAVRPEGSVSTLKIQRTERGDSAVYLCASSAANDNEQFFGPGTRLTVL.

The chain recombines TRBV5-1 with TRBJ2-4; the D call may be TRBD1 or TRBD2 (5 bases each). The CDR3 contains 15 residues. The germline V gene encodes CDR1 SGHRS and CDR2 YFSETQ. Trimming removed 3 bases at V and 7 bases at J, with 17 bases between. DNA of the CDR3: TGCGCCAGCAGCTCAGAAATCGGGAAGGGGAACATTCAGTACTTC. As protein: CASSSEIGKGNIQYF.

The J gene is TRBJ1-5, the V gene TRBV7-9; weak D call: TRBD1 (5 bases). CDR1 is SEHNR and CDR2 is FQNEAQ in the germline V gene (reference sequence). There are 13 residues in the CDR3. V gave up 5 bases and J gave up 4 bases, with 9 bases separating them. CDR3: CASSPQGNQPQHF. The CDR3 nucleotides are TGTGCCAGCAGCCCTCAGGGAAATCAGCCCCAGCATTTT.

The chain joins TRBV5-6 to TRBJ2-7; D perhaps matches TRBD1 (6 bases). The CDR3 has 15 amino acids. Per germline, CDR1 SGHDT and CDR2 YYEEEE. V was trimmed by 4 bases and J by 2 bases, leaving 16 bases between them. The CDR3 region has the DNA TGTGCCAGCAGCCCCCTGGACAGCCTTCCCTACGAGCAGTACTTC. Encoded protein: CASSPLDSLPYEQYF.

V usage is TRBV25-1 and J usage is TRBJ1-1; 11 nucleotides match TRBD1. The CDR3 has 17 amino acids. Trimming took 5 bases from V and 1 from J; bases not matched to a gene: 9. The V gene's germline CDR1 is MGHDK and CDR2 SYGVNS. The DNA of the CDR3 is TGTGCCAGCAGTACCCTACCGGGACAGGGGGAGAACACTGAAGCTTTCTTT. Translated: CASSTLPGQGENTEAFF.

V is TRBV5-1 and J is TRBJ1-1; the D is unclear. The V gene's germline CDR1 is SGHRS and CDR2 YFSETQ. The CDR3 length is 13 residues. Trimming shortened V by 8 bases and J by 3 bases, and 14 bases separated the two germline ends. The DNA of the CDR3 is TGCGCCAGTAAGTTAGGAATGTACACTGAAGCTTTCTTT. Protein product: CASKLGMYTEAFF.

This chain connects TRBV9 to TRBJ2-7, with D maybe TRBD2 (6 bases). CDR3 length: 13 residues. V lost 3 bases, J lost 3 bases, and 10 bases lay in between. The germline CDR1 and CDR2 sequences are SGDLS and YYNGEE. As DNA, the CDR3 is TGTGCCAGCAGCGCGGGACTTGACTACGAGCAGTACTTC. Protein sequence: CASSAGLDYEQYF.

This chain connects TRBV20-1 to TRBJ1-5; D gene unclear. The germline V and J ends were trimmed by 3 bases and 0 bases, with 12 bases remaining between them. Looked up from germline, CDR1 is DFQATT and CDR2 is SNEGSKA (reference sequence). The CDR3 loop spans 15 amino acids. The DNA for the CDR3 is TGCAGTGCTAGTATTAGTCAGAATAGCAATCAGCCCCAGCATTTT. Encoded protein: CSASISQNSNQPQHF.

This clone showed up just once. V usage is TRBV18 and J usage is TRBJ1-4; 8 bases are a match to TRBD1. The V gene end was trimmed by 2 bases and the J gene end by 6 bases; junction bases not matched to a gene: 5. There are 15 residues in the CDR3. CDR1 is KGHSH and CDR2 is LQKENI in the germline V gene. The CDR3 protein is CASSPNAGQDEKLFF. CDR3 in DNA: TGTGCCAGCTCACCAAACGCGGGACAGGATGAAAAACTGTTTTTT.

For the CDR3, the DNA is TGCGCCAGCAGCCAAGGCGCGGCAGGGAGTCAGCCCCAGCATTTT. Its translation is CASSQGAAGSQPQHF. The rearrangement joins TRBV4-1 to TRBJ1-5; perhaps TRBD1 as D (5 bases). This CDR3 contains 15 residues. Deletions cut 1 base from V and 6 bases from J, with 13 bases between. Germline V CDR1 and CDR2: MGHRA, YSYEKL.

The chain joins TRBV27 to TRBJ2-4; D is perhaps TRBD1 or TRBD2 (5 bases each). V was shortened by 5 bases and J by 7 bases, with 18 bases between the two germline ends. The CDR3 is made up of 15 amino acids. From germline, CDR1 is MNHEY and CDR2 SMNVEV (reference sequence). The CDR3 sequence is CASSPAVGVDNIQYF. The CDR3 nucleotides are TGTGCCAGCAGTCCAGCGGTAGGGGTGGACAACATTCAGTACTTC.

The CDR3 spells CASSLAAEYEQYF. The CDR3 DNA sequence: TGTGCCAGCAGCTTAGCGGCAGAGTACGAGCAGTACTTC. The chain is built from TRBV7-2 and TRBJ2-7; unclear D gene. Germline CDR1 and CDR2: SGHTA and FQGNSA. The CDR3 is made up of 13 amino acids. V was trimmed by 0 bases and J by 4 bases, leaving 7 bases between them. The full variable domain, in which reference TRBV7-2 and TRBJ2-7 provide the parts outside the CDR3, is GAGVSQSPSNKVTEKGKDVELRCDPISGHTALYWYRQSLGQGLEFLIYFQGNSAPDKSGLPSDRFSAERTGGSVSTLTIQRTQQEDSAVYLCASSLAAEYEQYFGPGTRLTVT.

The CDR3 here is CASSPGGDQETQYF. CDR3 bases: TGTGCCAGCTCACCTGGGGGGGACCAAGAGACCCAGTACTTC. This chain links TRBV18 with TRBJ2-5; 7 positions match TRBD2. The CDR3 covers 14 residues. V gave up 3 bases and J gave up 0 bases; unmatched junction bases: 1. Germline lookup yields CDR1 KGHSH and CDR2 LQKENI.

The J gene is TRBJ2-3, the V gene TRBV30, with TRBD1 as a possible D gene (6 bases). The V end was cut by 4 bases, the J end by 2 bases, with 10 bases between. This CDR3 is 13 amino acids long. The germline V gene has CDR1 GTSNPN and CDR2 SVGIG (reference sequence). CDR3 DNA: TGTGCCTGGAACCGGGACACCACAGATACGCAGTATTTT. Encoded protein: CAWNRDTTDTQYF.

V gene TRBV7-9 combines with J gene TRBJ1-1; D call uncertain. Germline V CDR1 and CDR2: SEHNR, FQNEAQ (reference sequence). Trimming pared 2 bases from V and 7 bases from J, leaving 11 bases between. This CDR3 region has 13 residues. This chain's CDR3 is CASSLIARDEAFF. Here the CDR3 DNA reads TGTGCCAGCAGCTTAATTGCTCGCGATGAAGCTTTCTTT. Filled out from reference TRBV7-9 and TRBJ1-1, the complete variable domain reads DTGVSQNPRHKITKRGQNVTFRCDPISEHNRLYWYRQTLGQGPEFLTYFQNEAQLEKSRLLSDRFSAERPKGSFSTLEIQRTEQGDSAMYLCASSLIARDEAFFGQGTRLTVV.

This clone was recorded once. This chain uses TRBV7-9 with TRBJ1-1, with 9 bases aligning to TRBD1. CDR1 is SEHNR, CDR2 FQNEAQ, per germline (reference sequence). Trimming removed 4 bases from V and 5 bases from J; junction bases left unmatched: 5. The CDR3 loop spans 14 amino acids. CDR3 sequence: CASSWTGVGTEAFF. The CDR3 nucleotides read TGTGCCAGCAGCTGGACAGGGGTTGGTACTGAAGCTTTCTTT. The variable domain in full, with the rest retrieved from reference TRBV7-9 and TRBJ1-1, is DTGVSQNPRHKITKRGQNVTFRCDPISEHNRLYWYRQTLGQGPEFLTYFQNEAQLEKSRLLSDRFSAERPKGSFSTLEIQRTEQGDSAMYLCASSWTGVGTEAFFGQGTRLTVV.

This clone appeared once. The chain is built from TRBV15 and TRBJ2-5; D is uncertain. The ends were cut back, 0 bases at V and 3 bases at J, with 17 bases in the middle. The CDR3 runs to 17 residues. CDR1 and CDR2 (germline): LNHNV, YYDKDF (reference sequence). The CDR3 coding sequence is TGTGCCACCAGCAGAGATAGGCAGCTGGAAAGAAAAGAGACCCAGTACTTC. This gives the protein CATSRDRQLERKETQYF.

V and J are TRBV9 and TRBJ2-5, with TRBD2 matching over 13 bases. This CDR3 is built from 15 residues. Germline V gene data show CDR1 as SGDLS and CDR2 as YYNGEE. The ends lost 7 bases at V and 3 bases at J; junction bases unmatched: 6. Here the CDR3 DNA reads TGTGCCAGCTCCCGGACTAGCGGGGGAGAAGAGACCCAGTACTTC. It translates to CASSRTSGGEETQYF. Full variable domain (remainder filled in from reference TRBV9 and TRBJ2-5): DSGVTQTPKHLITATGQRVTLRCSPRSGDLSVYWYQQSLDQGLQFLIQYYNGEERAKGNILERFSAQQFPDLHSELNLSSLELGDSALYFCASSRTSGGEETQYFGPGTRLLVL.

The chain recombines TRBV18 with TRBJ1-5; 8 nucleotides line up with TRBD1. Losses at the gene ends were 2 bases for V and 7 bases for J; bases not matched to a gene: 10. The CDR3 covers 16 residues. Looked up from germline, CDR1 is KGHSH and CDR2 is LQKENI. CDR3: CASSPMKTGAGQPQHF. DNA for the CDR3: TGTGCCAGCTCACCAATGAAGACAGGGGCGGGACAGCCCCAGCATTTT. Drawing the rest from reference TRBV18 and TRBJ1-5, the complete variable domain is NAGVMQNPRHLVRRRGQEARLRCSPMKGHSHVYWYRQLPEEGLKFMVYLQKENIIDESGMPKERFSAEFPKEGPSILRIQQVVRGDSAAYFCASSPMKTGAGQPQHFGDGTRLSIL.

CDR3: CASSLDVGNSPLHF. In nucleotides, the CDR3 is TGTGCCAGCAGCTTGGATGTAGGGAATTCACCCCTCCACTTT. V and J are TRBV5-4 and TRBJ1-6; D gene ambiguous. V lost 0 bases and J lost 7, with 8 bases in between. CDR3 size: 14 residues. Per germline, CDR1 SGHNT and CDR2 YYREEE (reference sequence).

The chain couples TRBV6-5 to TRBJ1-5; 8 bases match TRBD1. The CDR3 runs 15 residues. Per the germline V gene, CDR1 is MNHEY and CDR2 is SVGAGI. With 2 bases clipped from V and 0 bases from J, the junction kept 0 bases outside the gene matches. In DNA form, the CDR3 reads TGTGCCAGCAGTTACGACAGGGGTAGCAATCAGCCCCAGCATTTT. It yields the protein CASSYDRGSNQPQHF.

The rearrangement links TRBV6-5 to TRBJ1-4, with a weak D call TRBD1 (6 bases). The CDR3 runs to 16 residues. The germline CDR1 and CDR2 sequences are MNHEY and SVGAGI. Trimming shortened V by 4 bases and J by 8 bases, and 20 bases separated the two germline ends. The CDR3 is CASSWDWGRRHEKLFF. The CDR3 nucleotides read TGTGCCAGCAGTTGGGATTGGGGGCGGAGGCACGAAAAACTGTTTTTT.

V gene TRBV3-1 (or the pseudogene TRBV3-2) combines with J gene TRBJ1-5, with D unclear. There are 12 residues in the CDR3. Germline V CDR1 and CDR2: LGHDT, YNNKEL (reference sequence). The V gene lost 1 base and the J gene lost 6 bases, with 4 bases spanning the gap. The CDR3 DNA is TGTGCCAGCAGCCAAGGAGGTCAGCCCCAGCATTTT. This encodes CASSQGGQPQHF.

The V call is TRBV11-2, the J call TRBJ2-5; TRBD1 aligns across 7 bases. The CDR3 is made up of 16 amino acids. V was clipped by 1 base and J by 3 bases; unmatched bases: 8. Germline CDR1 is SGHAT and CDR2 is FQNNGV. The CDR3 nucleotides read TGTGCCAGCAGCTTAGTGGCAGGGGGTCGGGAAGAGACCCAGTACTTC. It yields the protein CASSLVAGGREETQYF.